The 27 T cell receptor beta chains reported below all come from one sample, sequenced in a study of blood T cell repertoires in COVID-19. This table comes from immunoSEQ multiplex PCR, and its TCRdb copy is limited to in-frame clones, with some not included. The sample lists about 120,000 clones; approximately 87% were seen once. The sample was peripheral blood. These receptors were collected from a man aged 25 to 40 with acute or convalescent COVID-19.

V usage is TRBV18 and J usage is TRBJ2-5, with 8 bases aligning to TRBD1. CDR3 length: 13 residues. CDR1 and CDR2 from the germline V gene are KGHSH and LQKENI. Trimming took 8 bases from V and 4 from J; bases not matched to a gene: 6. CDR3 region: CASGRDRIETQYF. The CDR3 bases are TGTGCCAGCGGCCGGGACAGGATAGAGACCCAGTACTTC.

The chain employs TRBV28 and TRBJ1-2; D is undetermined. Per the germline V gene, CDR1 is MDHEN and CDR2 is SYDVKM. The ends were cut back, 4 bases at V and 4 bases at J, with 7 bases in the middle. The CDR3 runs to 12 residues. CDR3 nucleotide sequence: TGTGCCAGCAGTTCAGGATCCTATGGCTACACCTTC. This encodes CASSSGSYGYTF.

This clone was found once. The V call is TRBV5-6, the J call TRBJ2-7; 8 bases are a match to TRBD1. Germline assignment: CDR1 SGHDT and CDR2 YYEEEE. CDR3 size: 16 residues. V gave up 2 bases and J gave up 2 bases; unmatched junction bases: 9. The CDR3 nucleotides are TGTGCCAGCAGCTTTTCTGGACAGGGTTTACCCTACGAGCAGTACGTC. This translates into CASSFSGQGLPYEQYV.

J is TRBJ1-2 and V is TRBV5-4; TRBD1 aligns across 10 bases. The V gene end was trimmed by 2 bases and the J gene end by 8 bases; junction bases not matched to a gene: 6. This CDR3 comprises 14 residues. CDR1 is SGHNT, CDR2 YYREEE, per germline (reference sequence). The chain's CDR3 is CASSFPGQGRGYTF. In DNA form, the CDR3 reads TGTGCCAGCAGCTTCCCGGGACAGGGGAGAGGCTACACCTTC.

DNA for the CDR3: TGTGCCAGCAGCTTTGGGGTGGACAGGGAGTCCGAGCAGTACTTC. This translates into CASSFGVDRESEQYF. This chain connects TRBV5-6 to TRBJ2-7, with 8 bases identical to TRBD1. Looked up from germline, CDR1 is SGHDT and CDR2 is YYEEEE. The CDR3 length is 15 residues. J gave up 6 bases and V 2 bases, and 10 bases lay outside the gene matches.

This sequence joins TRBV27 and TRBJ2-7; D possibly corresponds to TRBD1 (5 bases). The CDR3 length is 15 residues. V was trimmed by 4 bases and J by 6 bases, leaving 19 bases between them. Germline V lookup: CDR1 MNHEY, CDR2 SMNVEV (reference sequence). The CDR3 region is CASSSNSFKGVEQYF. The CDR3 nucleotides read TGTGCCAGCAGTTCGAATTCGTTTAAAGGGGTCGAGCAGTACTTC.

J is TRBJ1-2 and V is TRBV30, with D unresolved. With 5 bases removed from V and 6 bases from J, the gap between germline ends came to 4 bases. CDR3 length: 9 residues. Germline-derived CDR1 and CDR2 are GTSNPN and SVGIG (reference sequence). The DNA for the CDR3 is TGTGCCTGGGGGCATGGCTACACCTTC. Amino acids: CAWGHGYTF.

The CDR3 reads CASSPGQSGSFEAFF. As DNA, the CDR3 is TGTGCCAGCAGCCCGGGACAGTCAGGGTCGTTTGAAGCTTTCTTT. The rearrangement joins TRBV6-5 to TRBJ1-1; the match to TRBD1 covers 7 bases. Trimming took 6 bases from V and 7 from J; bases not matched to a gene: 14. The CDR3 has 15 residues. Germline values: CDR1 MNHEY, CDR2 SVGAGI.

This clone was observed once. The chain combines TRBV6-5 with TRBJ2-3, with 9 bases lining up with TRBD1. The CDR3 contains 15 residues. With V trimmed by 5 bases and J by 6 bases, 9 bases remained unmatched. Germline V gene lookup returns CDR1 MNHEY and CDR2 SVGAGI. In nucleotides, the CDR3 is TGTGCCAGCAGTCGACAGGGGGATAGCTGGGATACGCAGTATTTT. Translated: CASSRQGDSWDTQYF.

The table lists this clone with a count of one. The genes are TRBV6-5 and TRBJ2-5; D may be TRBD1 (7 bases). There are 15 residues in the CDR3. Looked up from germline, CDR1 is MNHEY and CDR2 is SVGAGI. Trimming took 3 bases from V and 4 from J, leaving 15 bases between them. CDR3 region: CASSYSGGPGETQYF. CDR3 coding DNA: TGTGCCAGCAGTTATTCAGGGGGGCCGGGAGAGACCCAGTACTTC.

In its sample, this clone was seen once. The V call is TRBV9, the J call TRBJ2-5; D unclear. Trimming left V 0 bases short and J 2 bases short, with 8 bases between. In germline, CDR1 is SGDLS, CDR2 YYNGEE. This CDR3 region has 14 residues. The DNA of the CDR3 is TGTGCCAGCAGCGTAGGCGGAGCTCAAGAGACCCAGTACTTC. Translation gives CASSVGGAQETQYF. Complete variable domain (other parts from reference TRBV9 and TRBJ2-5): DSGVTQTPKHLITATGQRVTLRCSPRSGDLSVYWYQQSLDQGLQFLIQYYNGEERAKGNILERFSAQQFPDLHSELNLSSLELGDSALYFCASSVGGAQETQYFGPGTRLLVL.

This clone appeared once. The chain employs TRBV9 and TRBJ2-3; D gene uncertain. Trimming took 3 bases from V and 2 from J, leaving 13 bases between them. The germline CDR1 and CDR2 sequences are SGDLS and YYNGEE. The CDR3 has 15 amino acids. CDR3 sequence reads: CASSASGLDTDTQYF. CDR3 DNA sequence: TGTGCCAGCAGCGCCTCAGGTCTGGACACAGATACGCAGTATTTT.

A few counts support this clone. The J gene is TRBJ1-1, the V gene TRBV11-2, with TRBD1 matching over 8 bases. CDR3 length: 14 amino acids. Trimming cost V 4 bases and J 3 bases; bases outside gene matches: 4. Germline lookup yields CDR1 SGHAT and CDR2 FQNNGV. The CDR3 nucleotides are TGTGCCAGCAGCTCGGACAGGGCAGACACTGAAGCTTTCTTT. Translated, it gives CASSSDRADTEAFF.

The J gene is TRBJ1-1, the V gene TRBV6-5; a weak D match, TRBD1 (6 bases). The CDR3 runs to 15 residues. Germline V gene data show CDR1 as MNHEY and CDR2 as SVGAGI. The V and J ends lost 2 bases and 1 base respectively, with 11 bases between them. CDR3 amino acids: CASSYRVRGNTEAFF. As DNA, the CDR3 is TGTGCCAGCAGTTACAGAGTCAGGGGGAACACTGAAGCTTTCTTT.

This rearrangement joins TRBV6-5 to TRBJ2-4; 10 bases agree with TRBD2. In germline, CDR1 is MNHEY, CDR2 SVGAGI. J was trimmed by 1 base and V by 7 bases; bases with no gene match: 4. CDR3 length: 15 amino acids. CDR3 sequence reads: CASTRLAGAKNIQYF. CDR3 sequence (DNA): TGTGCCAGCACCAGACTAGCGGGTGCCAAAAACATTCAGTACTTC.

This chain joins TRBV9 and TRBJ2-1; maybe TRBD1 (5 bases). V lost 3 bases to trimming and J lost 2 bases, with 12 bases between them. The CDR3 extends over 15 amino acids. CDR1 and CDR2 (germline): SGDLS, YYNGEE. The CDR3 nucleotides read TGTGCCAGCAGCGGGGGCAGGGCCGCCTACAATGAGCAGTTCTTC. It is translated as CASSGGRAAYNEQFF.

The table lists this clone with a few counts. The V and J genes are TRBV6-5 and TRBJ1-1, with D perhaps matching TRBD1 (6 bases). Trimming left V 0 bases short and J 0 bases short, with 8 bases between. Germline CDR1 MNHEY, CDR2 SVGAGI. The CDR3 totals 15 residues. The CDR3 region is CASSYSNRVNTEAFF. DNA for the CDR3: TGTGCCAGCAGTTACTCGAACAGGGTGAACACTGAAGCTTTCTTT.

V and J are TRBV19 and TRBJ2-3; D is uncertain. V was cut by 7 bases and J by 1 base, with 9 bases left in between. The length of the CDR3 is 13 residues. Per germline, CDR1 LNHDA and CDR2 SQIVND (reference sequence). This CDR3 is CASKQQGTDTQYF. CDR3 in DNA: TGTGCCAGTAAACAGCAAGGCACAGATACGCAGTATTTT.

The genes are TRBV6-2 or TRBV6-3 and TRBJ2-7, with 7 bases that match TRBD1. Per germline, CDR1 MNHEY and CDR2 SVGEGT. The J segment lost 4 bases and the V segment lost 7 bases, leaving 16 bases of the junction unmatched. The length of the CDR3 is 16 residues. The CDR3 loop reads CASTPGRGRVSYEQYF. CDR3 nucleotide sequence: TGTGCCAGCACCCCTGGTAGGGGGCGAGTGTCGTACGAGCAGTACTTC.

CDR3 in DNA: TGTGCCAGCAGTACGGGAGGGCCCATCAATGAGCAGTTCTTC. Amino acid sequence: CASSTGGPINEQFF. The V call is TRBV27, the J call TRBJ2-1; 8 bases agree with TRBD2. The germline V gene encodes CDR1 MNHEY and CDR2 SMNVEV (reference sequence). V shed 5 bases, J shed 6 bases, and the junction held 6 bases outside the gene matches. CDR3 length: 14 residues.

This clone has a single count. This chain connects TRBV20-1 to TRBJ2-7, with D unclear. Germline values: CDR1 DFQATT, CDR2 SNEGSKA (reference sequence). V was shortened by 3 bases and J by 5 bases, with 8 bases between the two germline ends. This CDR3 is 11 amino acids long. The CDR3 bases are TGCAGTGCTAGGATGGCTGACGAGCAGTACGTC. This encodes CSARMADEQYV.

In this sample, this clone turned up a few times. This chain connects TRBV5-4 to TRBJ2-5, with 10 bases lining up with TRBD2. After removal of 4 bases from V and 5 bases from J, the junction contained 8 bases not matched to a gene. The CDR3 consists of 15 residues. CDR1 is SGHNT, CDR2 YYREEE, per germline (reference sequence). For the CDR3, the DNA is TGTGCCAGCAGCGTTAGCGGGAGGATTAGGGAGACCCAGTACTTC. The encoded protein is CASSVSGRIRETQYF.

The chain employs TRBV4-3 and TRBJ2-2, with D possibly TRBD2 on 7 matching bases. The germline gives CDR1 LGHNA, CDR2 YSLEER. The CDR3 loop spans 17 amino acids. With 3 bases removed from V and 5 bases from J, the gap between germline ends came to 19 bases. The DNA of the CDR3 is TGCGCCAGCAGCCACCAAGGGGGGGCGCAGTGGACCGGGGAGCTGTTTTTT. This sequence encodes CASSHQGGAQWTGELFF.

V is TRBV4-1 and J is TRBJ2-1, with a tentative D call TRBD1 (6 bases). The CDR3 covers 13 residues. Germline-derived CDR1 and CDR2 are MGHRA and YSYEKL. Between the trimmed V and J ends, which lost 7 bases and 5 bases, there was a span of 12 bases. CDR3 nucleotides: TGCGCCAGCAAACACAGGGCCCACAATGAGCAGTTCTTC. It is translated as CASKHRAHNEQFF.

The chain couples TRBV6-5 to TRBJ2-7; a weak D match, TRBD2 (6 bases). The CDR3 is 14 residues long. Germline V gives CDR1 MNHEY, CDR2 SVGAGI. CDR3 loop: CASSSASASDEQYV. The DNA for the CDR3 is TGTGCCAGCAGTTCAGCTAGCGCCTCCGACGAGCAGTACGTC.

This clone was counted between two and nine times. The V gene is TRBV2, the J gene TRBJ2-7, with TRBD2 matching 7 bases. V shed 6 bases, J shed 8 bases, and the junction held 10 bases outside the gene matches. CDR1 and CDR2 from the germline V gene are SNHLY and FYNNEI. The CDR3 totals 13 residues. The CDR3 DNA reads TGTGCCAGCAGGTCAAGGGAGGGGAGCCAGCAGTACGTC. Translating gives CASRSREGSQQYV.

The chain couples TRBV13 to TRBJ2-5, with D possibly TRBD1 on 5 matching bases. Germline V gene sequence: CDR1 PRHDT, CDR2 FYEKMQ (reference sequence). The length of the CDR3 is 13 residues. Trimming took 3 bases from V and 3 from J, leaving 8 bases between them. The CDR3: CASSLGPKETQYF. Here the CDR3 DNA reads TGTGCCAGCAGCTTGGGGCCAAAAGAGACCCAGTACTTC.